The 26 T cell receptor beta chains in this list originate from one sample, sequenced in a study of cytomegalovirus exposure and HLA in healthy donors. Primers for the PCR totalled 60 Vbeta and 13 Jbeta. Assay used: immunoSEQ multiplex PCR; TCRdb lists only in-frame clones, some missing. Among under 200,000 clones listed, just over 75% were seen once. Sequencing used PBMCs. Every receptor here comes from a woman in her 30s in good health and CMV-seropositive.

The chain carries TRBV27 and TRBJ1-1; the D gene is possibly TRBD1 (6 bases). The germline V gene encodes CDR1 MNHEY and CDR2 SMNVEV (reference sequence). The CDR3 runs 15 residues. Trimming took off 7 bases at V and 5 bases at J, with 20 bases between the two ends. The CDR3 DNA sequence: TGTGCCAGCAACCCTGGGGGGGGCTTTGAGACTGAAGCTTTCTTT. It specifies CASNPGGGFETEAFF.

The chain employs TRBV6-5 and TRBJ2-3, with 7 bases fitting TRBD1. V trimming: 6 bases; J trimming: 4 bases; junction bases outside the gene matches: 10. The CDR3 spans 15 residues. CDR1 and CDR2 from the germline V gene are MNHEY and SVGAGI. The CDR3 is CASRDLDRSADTQYF. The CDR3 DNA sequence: TGTGCCAGCAGGGACCTGGACAGGAGTGCAGATACGCAGTATTTT.

As DNA, the CDR3 is TGTGCCAGCAGTTCGGAACAGGGGATCCAGTACTTC. This gives the protein CASSSEQGIQYF. The chain employs TRBV28 and TRBJ2-7; 7 bases map to TRBD1. J lost 10 bases, V lost 4 bases, and 7 bases had no gene match. Germline CDR1 and CDR2: MDHEN and SYDVKM. The length of the CDR3 is 12 residues.

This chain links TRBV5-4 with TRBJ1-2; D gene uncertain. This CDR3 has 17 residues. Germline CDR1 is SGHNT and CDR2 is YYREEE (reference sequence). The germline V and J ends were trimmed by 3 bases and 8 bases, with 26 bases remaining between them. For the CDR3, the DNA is TGTGCCAGCAGCTCCGGTCTCAGGTTACAGTCTGGGAGGGGCTACACCTTC. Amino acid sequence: CASSSGLRLQSGRGYTF. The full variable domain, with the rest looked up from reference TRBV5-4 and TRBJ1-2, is ETGVTQSPTHLIKTRGQQVTLRCSSQSGHNTVSWYQQALGQGPQFIFQYYREEENGRGNFPPRFSGLQFPNYSSELNVNALELDDSALYLCASSSGLRLQSGRGYTFGSGTRLTVV.

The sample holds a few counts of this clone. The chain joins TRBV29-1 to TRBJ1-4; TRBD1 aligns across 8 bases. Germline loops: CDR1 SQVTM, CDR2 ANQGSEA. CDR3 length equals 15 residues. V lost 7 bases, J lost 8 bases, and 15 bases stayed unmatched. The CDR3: CSEPGQAFNDEKLFF. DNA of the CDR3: TGCAGCGAGCCGGGACAGGCCTTTAATGACGAAAAACTGTTTTTT.

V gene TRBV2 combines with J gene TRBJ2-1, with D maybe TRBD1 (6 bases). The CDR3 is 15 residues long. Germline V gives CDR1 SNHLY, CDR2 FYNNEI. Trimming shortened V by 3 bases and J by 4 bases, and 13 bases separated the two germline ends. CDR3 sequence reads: CASSESSQGYNEQFF. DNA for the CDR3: TGTGCCAGCAGTGAGTCGAGTCAGGGGTACAATGAGCAGTTCTTC.

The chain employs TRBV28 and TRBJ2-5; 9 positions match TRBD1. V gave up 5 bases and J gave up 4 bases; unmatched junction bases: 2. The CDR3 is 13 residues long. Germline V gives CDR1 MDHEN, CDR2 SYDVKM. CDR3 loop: CASSRGQGETQYF. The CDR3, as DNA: TGTGCCAGCAGTCGGGGACAGGGAGAGACCCAGTACTTC.

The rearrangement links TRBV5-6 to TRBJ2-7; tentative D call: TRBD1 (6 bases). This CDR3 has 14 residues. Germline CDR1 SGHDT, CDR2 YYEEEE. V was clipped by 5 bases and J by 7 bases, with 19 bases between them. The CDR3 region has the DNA TGTGCCAGCAGGGATACCGGGACATCCACAGAGCAGTACTTC. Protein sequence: CASRDTGTSTEQYF.

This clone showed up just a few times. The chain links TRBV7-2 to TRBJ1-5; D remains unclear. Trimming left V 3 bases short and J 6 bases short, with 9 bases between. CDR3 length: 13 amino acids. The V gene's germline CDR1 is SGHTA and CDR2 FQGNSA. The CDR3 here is CASSLRFGQPQHF. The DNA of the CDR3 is TGTGCCAGCAGCTTGAGGTTCGGTCAGCCCCAGCATTTT.

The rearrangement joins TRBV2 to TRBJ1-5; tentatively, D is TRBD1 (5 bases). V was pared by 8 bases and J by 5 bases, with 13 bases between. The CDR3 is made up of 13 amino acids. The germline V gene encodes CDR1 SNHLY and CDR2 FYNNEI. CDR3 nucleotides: TGTGCCAGCGTCCGGGACTCTGATCAGCCCCAGCATTTT. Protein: CASVRDSDQPQHF.

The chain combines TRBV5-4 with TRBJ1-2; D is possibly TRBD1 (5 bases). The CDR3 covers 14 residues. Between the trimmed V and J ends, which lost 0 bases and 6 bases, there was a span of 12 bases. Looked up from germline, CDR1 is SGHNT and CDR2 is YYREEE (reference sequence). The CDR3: CASSLEGRVDGYTF. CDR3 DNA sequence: TGTGCCAGCAGCTTGGAGGGCAGGGTCGATGGCTACACCTTC. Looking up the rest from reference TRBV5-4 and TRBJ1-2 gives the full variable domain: ETGVTQSPTHLIKTRGQQVTLRCSSQSGHNTVSWYQQALGQGPQFIFQYYREEENGRGNFPPRFSGLQFPNYSSELNVNALELDDSALYLCASSLEGRVDGYTFGSGTRLTVV.

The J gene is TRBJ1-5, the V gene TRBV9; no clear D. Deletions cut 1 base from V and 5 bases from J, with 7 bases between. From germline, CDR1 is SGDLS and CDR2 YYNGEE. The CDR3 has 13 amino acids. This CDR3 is CASSVLADQPQHF. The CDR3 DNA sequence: TGTGCCAGCAGCGTACTTGCAGATCAGCCCCAGCATTTT.

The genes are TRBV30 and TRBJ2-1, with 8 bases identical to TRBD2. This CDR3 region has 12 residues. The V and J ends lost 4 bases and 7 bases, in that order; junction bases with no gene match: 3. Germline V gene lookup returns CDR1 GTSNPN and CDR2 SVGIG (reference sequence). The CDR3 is CAWTAGGNEQFF. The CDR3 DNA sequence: TGTGCCTGGACGGCGGGGGGAAATGAGCAGTTCTTC.

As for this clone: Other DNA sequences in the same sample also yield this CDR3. The CDR3 reads CASSVSANTGELFF. The CDR3 nucleotides read TGTGCCAGTAGCGTCAGCGCGAACACCGGGGAGCTGTTTTTT. The rearrangement links TRBV19 to TRBJ2-2; D remains ambiguous. Trimming took 6 bases from V and 0 from J, leaving 8 bases between them. The CDR3 spans 14 residues. The germline V gene encodes CDR1 LNHDA and CDR2 SQIVND (reference sequence).

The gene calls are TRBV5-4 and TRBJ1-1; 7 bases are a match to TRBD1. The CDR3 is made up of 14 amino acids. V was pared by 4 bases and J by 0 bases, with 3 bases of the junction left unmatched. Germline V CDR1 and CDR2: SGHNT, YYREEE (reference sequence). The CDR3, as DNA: TGTGCCAGCAGCCGACAGGGATTGAACACTGAAGCTTTCTTT. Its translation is CASSRQGLNTEAFF.

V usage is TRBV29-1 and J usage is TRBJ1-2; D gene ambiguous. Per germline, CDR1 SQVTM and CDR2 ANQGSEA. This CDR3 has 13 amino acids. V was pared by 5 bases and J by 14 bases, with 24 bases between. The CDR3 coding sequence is TGCAGCGTTCGGCAAAGCAAGGAAACAGCTTATACCTTC. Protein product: CSVRQSKETAYTF.

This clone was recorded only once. The CDR3 loop is CASSYGGTPINEQFF. In DNA, the CDR3 is TGTGCCAGCAGTTACGGGGGGACCCCAATCAATGAGCAGTTCTTC. V and J are TRBV6-5 and TRBJ2-1, with a weak D call TRBD2 (6 bases). The CDR3 contains 15 residues. The V and J ends lost 2 bases and 6 bases respectively, with 14 bases between them. Germline V gene lookup returns CDR1 MNHEY and CDR2 SVGAGI.

CDR3 amino acids: CASSLRYGRGEKLFF. The CDR3 DNA reads TGTGCCAGCAGTTTAAGATACGGTAGGGGGGAAAAACTGTTTTTT. The chain employs TRBV27 and TRBJ1-4, with a tentative D call TRBD1 (6 bases). The CDR3 runs to 15 residues. Germline CDR1 and CDR2: MNHEY and SMNVEV (reference sequence). V was shortened by 2 bases and J by 8 bases, with 15 bases between the two germline ends.

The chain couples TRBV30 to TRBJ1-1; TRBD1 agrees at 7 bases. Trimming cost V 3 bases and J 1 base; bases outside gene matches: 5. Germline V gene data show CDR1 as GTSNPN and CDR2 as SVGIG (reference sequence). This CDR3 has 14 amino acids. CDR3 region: CAWSQQGWNTEAFF. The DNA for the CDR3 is TGTGCCTGGAGCCAACAGGGGTGGAACACTGAAGCTTTCTTT.

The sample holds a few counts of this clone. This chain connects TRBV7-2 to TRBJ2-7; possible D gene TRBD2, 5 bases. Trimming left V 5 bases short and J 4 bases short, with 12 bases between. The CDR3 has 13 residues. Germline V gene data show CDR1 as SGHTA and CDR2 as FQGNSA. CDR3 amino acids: CASSPYGNYEQYF. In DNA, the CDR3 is TGTGCCAGCAGCCCTTACGGGAATTACGAGCAGTACTTC.

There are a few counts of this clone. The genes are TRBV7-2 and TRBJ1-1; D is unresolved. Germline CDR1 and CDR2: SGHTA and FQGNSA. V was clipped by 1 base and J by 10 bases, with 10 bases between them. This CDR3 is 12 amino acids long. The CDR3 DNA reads TGTGCCAGCAGCTTAGTCGGGATAGCAGCTTTCTTT. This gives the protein CASSLVGIAAFF.

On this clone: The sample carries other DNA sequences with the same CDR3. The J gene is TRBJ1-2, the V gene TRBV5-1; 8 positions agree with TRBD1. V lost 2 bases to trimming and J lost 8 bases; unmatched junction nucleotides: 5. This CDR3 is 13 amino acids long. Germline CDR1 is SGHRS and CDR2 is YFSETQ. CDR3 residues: CASSFGQGGGYTF. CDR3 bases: TGCGCCAGCAGCTTCGGACAGGGCGGAGGCTACACCTTC.

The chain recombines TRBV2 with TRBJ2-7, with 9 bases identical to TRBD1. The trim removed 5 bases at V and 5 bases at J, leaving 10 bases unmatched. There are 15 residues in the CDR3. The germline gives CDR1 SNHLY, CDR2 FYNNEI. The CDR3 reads CASSKSGTGLDEQYF. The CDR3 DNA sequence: TGTGCCAGCAGTAAATCCGGGACAGGGTTGGACGAGCAGTACTTC.

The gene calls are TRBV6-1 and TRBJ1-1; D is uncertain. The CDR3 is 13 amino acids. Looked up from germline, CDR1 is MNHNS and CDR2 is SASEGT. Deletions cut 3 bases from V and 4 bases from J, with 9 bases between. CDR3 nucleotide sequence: TGTGCCAGCAGTGACAAGGAGGCCACTGAAGCTTTCTTT. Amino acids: CASSDKEATEAFF.

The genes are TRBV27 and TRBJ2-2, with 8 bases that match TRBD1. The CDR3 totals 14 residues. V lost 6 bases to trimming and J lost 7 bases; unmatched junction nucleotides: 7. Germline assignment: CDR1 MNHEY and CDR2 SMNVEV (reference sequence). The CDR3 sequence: CASRLQGDLGELFF. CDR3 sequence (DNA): TGTGCCAGCAGGCTACAGGGGGACCTCGGGGAGCTGTTTTTT.

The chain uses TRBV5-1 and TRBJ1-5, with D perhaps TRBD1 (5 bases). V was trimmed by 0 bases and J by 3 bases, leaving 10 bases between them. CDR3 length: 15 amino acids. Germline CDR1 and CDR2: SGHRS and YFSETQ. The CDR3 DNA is TGCGCCAGCAGCTTGGCGGGGGATGCCAATCAGCCCCAGCATTTT. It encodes CASSLAGDANQPQHF.